What follows describes a single TCR beta chain. Its antigen is currently unknown. This sample was taken from a study of cytomegalovirus exposure and HLA in healthy donors. Broader study findings: Analyzed later, association rates of TCRs varied across HLA loci, with DRB1 most and HLA-C fewest. In a later analysis, at a false discovery rate of 0.05, about 16,000 TCR beta sequences matched HLA alleles.

The trim removed 5 bases at V and 4 bases at J, leaving 4 bases unmatched. Germline V lookup: CDR1 GTSNPN, CDR2 SVGIG (reference sequence). The CDR3 totals 13 residues. The PCR ran on 60 Vbeta and 13 Jbeta primers. TCRdb's copy holds only in-frame clones and misses some; the assay was immunoSEQ multiplex PCR. The sample has 99,000 or so clones, about 80% seen once. Source material: PBMCs. This TCR derives from a young woman in good health and CMV-seropositive. This chain connects TRBV30 to TRBJ1-5; TRBD1 matches 8 bases. The chain's CDR3 is CAWAGQGNQPQHF. The CDR3 bases are TGTGCCTGGGCCGGACAGGGTAATCAGCCCCAGCATTTT.